The rows below give T cell receptor beta chains drawn from one sample of a study of blood T cell repertoires in COVID-19. Generated by immunoSEQ multiplex PCR, the TCRdb table keeps only in-frame clones and is missing some. The sample carries a few hundred thousand clones, 70% to 90% recorded once. The sample was peripheral blood. Receptor source: a man aged 45 to 65 with active or convalescent COVID-19. Each CDR3 is given with its conserved first and last residue. The D gene is left open where the match is weak. Some rows have no size entry. The others give once, few or many, or a class for an expanded clone.

abundance | d_gene | j_gene | v_gene | CDR3nt | CDR3aa
. | TRBD1 | TRBJ1-5 | TRBV20-1 | TGCAGTGCTAGTAAGGGGGCTGGTCAGCCCCAGCATTTT | CSASKGAGQPQHF
. | TRBD1 | TRBJ1-4 | TRBV2 | TGTGCCAGCATTGAACAGGGGCTAGCTAATGAAAAACTGTTTTTT | CASIEQGLANEKLFF
once | . | TRBJ2-2 | TRBV2 | TGTGCCAGCAGTGAATTTGGGGGCCGATCCGGCACCGGGGAGCTGTTTTTT | CASSEFGGRSGTGELFF
. | TRBD2 | TRBJ2-7 | TRBV29-1 | TGCAGCGTGACTAGCGGGAGTCCATACGAGCAGTACTTC | CSVTSGSPYEQYF
. | TRBD1 | TRBJ1-5 | TRBV7-2 | TGTGCCAGCAGCTTATATCCACCCCCTGACAGGGGTGGTCAGCCCCAGCATTTT | CASSLYPPPDRGGQPQHF
once | . | TRBJ1-1 | TRBV25-1 | TGTGCCAGCAGTAGAACAGGGCTGGCTGAAGCTTTCTTT | CASSRTGLAEAFF
. | TRBD1 | TRBJ2-7 | TRBV28 | TGTGCCAGCAGTTTATTCGGACAGGGGGCCTACGAGCAGTACTTC | CASSLFGQGAYEQYF
. | TRBD2 | TRBJ2-3 | TRBV5-1 | TGCGCCAGCAGCTTCAAAACTAGCGGGAAATCAACAGATACGCAGTATTTT | CASSFKTSGKSTDTQYF
. | . | TRBJ1-2 | TRBV6-2/TRBV6-3 | TGTGCCAGCAGCCCACTCCTTTTGGGGGGGCGCATAACCCACTATGGCTACACCTTC | CASSPLLLGGRITHYGYTF
once | . | TRBJ2-5 | TRBV5-1 | TGCGCCAGCAGCGCCGGGATCTGGGAGACCCAGTACTTC | CASSAGIWETQYF
. | TRBD2 | TRBJ2-2 | TRBV18 | TGTGCCAGCTCCCGACTTGGACTAGCGGGGCCGAACACCGGGGAGCTGTTTTTT | CASSRLGLAGPNTGELFF
. | TRBD1 | TRBJ1-2 | TRBV6-1 | TGTGCCAGCAGTGATGGGACAGGGGGATACTATGGCTACACCTTC | CASSDGTGGYYGYTF
once | TRBD2 | TRBJ2-1 | TRBV5-6 | TGTGCCAGCAGCTTAGCGGGACTCGCTGGGAATGAGCAGTTCTTC | CASSLAGLAGNEQFF
once | . | TRBJ1-5 | TRBV2 | TGTGCCAGCAGTGGTAACCAACTTAGCAATCAGCCCCAGCATTTT | CASSGNQLSNQPQHF
. | . | TRBJ2-7 | TRBV12-3/TRBV12-4 | TGTGCCAGCAGTTCCGGGAGACTCTACGAGCAGTACTTC | CASSSGRLYEQYF
. | TRBD1 | TRBJ2-7 | TRBV6-5 | TGTGCCAGCAGACCCACGACAGGGTGGGACTACGAGCAGTACTTC | CASRPTTGWDYEQYF
few | . | TRBJ2-4 | TRBV6-6 | TGTGCCAGCAGTCAAGGGACTCACGGGAACATTCAGTACTTC | CASSQGTHGNIQYF
. | TRBD2 | TRBJ2-3 | TRBV27 | TGTGCCAGCAGTTTGGGCGGGCTAGCGGGTCGAGTAGCGCAGTATTTT | CASSLGGLAGRVAQYF
. | TRBD1 | TRBJ2-1 | TRBV12-5 | TGTGCTAGTGGTTTCCGGACAGGGGGAAGCTCCTACAATGAGCAGTTCTTC | CASGFRTGGSSYNEQFF
. | . | TRBJ2-1 | TRBV6-2/TRBV6-3 | TGTGCCAGCAGTTACTCGGGCCAGGGGATTTTTAATGAGCAGTTCTTC | CASSYSGQGIFNEQFF
. | TRBD1 | TRBJ2-7 | TRBV7-9 | TGTGCCAGCAGCTTGCCGGGACAGGAGATCTACGAGCAGTACTTC | CASSLPGQEIYEQYF
. | TRBD1 | TRBJ1-1 | TRBV14 | TGTGCCAGCAGCCACGACCGGGACAGCCCTTGGGTGAACACTGAAGCTTTCTTT | CASSHDRDSPWVNTEAFF
few | . | TRBJ1-5 | TRBV19 | TGTGCCACCTCGACAGATAGCAATCAGCCCCAGCATTTT | CATSTDSNQPQHF